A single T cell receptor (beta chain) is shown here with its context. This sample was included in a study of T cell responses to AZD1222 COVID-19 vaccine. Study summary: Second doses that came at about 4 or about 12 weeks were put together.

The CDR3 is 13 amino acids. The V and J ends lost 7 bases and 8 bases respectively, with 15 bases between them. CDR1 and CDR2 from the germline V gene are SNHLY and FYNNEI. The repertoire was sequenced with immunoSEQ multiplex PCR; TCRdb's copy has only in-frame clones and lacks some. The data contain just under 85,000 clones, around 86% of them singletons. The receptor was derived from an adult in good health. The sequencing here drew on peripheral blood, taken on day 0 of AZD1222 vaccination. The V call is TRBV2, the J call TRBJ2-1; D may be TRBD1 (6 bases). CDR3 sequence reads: CASTQGKGDEQFF. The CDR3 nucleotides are TGTGCCAGCACACAGGGCAAAGGGGATGAGCAGTTCTTC.